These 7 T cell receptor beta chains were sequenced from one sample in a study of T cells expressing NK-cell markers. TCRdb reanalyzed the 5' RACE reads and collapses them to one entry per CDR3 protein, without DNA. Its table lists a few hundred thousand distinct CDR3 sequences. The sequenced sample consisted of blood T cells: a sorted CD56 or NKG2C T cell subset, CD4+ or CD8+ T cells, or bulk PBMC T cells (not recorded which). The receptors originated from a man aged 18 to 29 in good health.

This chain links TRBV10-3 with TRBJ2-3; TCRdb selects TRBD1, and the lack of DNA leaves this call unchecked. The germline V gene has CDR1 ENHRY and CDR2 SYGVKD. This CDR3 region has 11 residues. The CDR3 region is CATWSPDTQYF.

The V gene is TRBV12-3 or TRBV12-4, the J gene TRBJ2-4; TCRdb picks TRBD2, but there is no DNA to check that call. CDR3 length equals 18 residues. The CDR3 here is CASSLQGLTSLAKNIQYF.

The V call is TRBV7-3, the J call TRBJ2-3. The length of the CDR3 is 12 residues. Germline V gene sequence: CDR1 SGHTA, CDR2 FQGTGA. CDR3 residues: CASSPKPDTQYF.

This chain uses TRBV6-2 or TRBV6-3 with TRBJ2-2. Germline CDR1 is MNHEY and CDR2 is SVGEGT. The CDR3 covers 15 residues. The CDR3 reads CASSSVTPNTGELFF.

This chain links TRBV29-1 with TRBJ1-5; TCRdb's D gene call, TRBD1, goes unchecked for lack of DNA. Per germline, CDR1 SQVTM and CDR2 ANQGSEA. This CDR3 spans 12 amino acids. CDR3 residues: CSVRGVGQPQHF.

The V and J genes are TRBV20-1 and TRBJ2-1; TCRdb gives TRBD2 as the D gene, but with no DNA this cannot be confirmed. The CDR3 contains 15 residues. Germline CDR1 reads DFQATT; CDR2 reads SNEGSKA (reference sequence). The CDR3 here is CSAYPGLRRYNEQFF.

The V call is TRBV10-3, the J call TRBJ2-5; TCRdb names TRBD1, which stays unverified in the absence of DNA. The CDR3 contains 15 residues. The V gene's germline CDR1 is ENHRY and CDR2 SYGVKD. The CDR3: CAISDRRGREETQYF.